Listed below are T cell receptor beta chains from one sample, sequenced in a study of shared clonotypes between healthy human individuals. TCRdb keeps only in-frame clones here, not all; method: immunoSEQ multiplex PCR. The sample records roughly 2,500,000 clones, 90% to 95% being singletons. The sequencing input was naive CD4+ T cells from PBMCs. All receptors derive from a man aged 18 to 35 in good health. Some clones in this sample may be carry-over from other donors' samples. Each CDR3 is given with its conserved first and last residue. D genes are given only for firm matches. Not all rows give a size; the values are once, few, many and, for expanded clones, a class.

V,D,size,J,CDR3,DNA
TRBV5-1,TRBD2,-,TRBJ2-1,CASSFALAGSNEQFF,TGCGCCAGCAGCTTTGCGCTAGCGGGATCGAATGAGCAGTTCTTC
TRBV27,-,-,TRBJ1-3,CASSLSVMLVSGNTIYF,TGTGCCAGCAGTTTATCGGTCATGCTCGTGAGTGGAAACACCATATATTTT
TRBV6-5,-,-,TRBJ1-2,CASSWDRLNYGYTF,TGTGCCAGCAGCTGGGACCGCCTCAACTATGGCTACACCTTC
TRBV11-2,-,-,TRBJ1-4,CASSRSSTEKLFF,TGTGCCAGCAGCCGTTCCTCCACTGAAAAACTGTTTTTT
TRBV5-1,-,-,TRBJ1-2,CASSGGAGDLNYGYTF,TGCGCCAGCAGCGGGGGGGCCGGGGACTTAAACTATGGCTACACCTTC
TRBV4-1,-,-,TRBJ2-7,CASSPELARLEQYF,TGCGCCAGCAGCCCCGAACTAGCTAGGCTCGAGCAGTACTTC
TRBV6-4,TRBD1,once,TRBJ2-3,CASSTGSTDTQYF,TGTGCCAGTTCGACAGGGAGCACAGATACGCAGTATTTT
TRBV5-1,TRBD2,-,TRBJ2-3,CASNGRAGTDTQYF,TGCGCCAGCAACGGGAGGGCCGGCACAGATACGCAGTATTTT
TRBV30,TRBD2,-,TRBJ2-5,CAWRLGTSGSETQYF,TGTGCCTGGAGGCTTGGGACTAGCGGGAGCGAGACCCAGTACTTC
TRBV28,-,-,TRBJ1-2,CAIPGGSAYGYTF,TGTGCCATCCCGGGGGGCAGCGCATATGGCTACACCTTC
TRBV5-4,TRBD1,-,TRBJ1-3,CASSLAGTGGNTIYF,TGTGCCAGCAGCTTGGCCGGGACAGGCGGAAACACCATATATTTT